This T cell receptor (beta chain) was recorded in a study of CD8+ T cells in alopecia areata. Across the study: It was oral tofacitinib, at 5 to 10 mg twice daily, that treated patients received.

Concerning this clone: What it binds is not known.

As to treatment: oral pan-JAK inhibitor, 5-10 mg twice daily. The CDR3 sequence is 17 residues long. Germline CDR1 and CDR2: SGHVS and FQNEAQ. With 5 bases clipped from V and 2 bases from J, the junction kept 11 bases outside the gene matches. The study, taken as a whole, reports: Lesional scalp displayed greater clonality than normal scalp, most notably in alopecia totalis/universalis.

cDNA reverse transcribed from extracted RNA served as the sequencing template. Clones were sequenced by immunoSEQ multiplex PCR, and TCRdb holds only the in-frame ones, with some missing. In the table there are about 210,000 clones, more than 55% of which are singletons. This TCR derives from a human donor with alopecia areata. The sample in question was CD4+ T cells sorted from blood, obtained at approximately week 45, from a patient treated with tofacitinib. The chain employs TRBV7-8 and TRBJ2-2; 7 bases map to TRBD2. The CDR3 loop reads CASSQKSGLLNTGELFF. CDR3 sequence (DNA): TGTGCCAGCAGCCAGAAGTCGGGACTATTAAACACCGGGGAGCTGTTTTTT.